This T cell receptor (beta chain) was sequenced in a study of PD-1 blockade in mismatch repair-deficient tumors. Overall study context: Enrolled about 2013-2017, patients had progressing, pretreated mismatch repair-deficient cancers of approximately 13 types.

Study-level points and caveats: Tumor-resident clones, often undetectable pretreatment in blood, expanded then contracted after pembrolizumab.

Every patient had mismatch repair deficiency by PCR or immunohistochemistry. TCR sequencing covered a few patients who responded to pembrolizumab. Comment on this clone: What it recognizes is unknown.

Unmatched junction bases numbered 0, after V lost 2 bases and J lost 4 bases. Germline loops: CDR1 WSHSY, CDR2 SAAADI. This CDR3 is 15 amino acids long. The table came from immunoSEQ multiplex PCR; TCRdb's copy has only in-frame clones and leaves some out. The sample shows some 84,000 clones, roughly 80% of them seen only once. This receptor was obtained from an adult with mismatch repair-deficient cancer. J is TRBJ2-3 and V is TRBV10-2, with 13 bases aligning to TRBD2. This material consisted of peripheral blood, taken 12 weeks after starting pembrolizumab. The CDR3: CASSEGLAGADTQYF. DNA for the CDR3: TGCGCCAGCAGTGAGGGACTAGCGGGAGCAGATACGCAGTATTTT.